This T cell receptor (beta chain) was recovered during a study of cytomegalovirus exposure and HLA in healthy donors. On this clone: No conserved phenylalanine or tryptophan is present at the end of the CDR3, so a read error is the likely explanation.

PCR involved 60 Vbeta and 13 Jbeta primers. The assay was immunoSEQ multiplex PCR, and TCRdb's table has in-frame clones only and misses some. This table has 97,000 or so clones, approximately 80% appearing once. This CDR3 comprises 16 residues. The V gene's germline CDR1 is SGHKS and CDR2 YYEKEE (reference sequence). Trimming stripped 0 bases from V and 0 bases from J, with 10 bases between. Material: PBMCs. This clonotype was obtained from a male donor in good health and CMV-seropositive. This rearrangement joins TRBV5-5 to TRBJ1-3; D may be TRBD1 (6 bases). The CDR3 is CASSLAWGLSGNTIYS. The DNA of the CDR3 is TGTGCCAGCAGCTTGGCGTGGGGGCTCTCTGGAAACACCATATATTCT.